This TCR beta chain originates from a study of blood T cell repertoires in COVID-19 (dated by TCRdb to 2019 to 2021). Turning to the overall study: The collaborator samples originated in the United States, Italy and Spain and spanned the acute and convalescent phases of COVID-19. HLA class I and class II types, where available, came from metadata supplied by the sample provider rather than from assay-based typing. A freely available public database, intended as a resource for researchers studying the immune response to SARS-CoV-2, is where the repertoires were released. The prospective study material was composed of cDNA or gDNA derived from T cells, B-cell-depleted T cells, or PBMCs. A de-identified subject ID, COVID-19 status, age in years and sex were almost always included in the sample metadata. Subjects who had been exposed to COVID-19, were actively infected with it, or had recovered from it provided the deeply sampled blood TCRbeta repertoires that made up the dataset. The samples were drawn from the first 160 participants of the ongoing ImmuneRACE study and from 1,254 subjects provided by 6 global collaborators.

Findings and caveats that apply to the study as a whole: Clinical and demographic metadata were provided uncurated, with the amount varying by source and participant.

The germline V gene (reference sequence) sets CDR1 to LNHDA and CDR2 to SQIVND. V is cut by 3 bases and J by 5 bases, and the space between the germline ends is 15 bases. Inclusive of the bounding cysteine and phenylalanine, the CDR3 is 15 residues long. Of all the DNA, just the CDR3 is kept, 45 bases in frame from base 1. TCRbeta CDR3 regions were amplified from genomic DNA using the immunoSEQ Assay, a bias-controlled multiplex PCR. The source study handled its data this way. The number of nucleated cells in each sample was estimated by amplification of reference gene primers within the assay. To quantify the absolute abundance of each unique TCRbeta CDR3 rearrangement, sequence reads were collapsed and filtered. For each sample, productive Simpson clonality was calculated by taking the square root of Simpson's diversity index across productive rearrangements. The source is immuneACCESS, and TCRdb retained only in-frame sequences with V and J called. Part of the clones is not carried over; for the studies checked, unresolved V genes explain less than half of this, and the remainder is unexplained. D and trimming come from the DNA, and the V and J calls and clone size come from that table. The sample data list about 200,000 clones, and 82% of these were observed just once. Roughly 8.2% of the sample lies in the top ten.

A word on this clone: It has no known antigen specificity. Base quality data are lacking; no much larger clone is found one base away.

In Seattle, one collaborating source enrolled patients while the infection was active and tracked those patients longitudinally over the course of disease. The collaborating institutions used their own protocols to collect whole blood in K2EDTA tubes. For TCRbeta analysis, collaborator samples were shipped as frozen whole blood, as isolated PBMCs, or as DNA extracted from either sample type. Recombination joined TRBV19 with TRBJ2-3; tentative D gene TRBD2, with 7 bases matching. The source is a woman of 80 years or more with COVID-19, enrolled during active disease. Sequencing was carried out using peripheral blood. The nucleotide sequence is given as TGTGCCAGTAGTATGGTGGGGGGGCTAGGAGATACGCAGTATTTT. Protein translation: CASSMVGGLGDTQYF.